The T cell receptor beta chain under discussion was sequenced for a study of blood T cell repertoires in COVID-19. CDR3 length equals 11 residues. V was shortened by 5 bases and J by 4 bases, with 8 bases between the two germline ends. Germline CDR1 DFQATT, CDR2 SNEGSKA (reference sequence). Some clones are missing from TCRdb's copy, which holds only in-frame ones; the method was immunoSEQ multiplex PCR. The data hold 150,000 to 200,000 clones, with 88% observed a single time. Participant age was about 18 to 100 years, and participants resided in 25 or so US areas. Allocation to cohorts depended on clinical history reported by the participants.

The sequenced sample consisted of PBMCs or T cells enriched from blood (not recorded which). This receptor was identified in a woman between 18 and 29 years old who had recovered from COVID-19. The rearrangement uses TRBV20-1 and TRBJ1-2; possibly TRBD1 for D (6 bases). The CDR3 DNA sequence: TGCAGTGCTCAGGGGAGCTATGGCTACACCTTC. This gives the protein CSAQGSYGYTF.